This T cell receptor (beta chain) comes out of a study of T cell repertoires in cytomegalovirus infection (dated by TCRdb to 2018 to 2020). As for the study more broadly: The HLA type of each donor mattered for the analysis, because public TCR beta signatures pointed to carriage of CMV infection along with the matching HLA type.

Relative to germline, V is 2 bases shorter and J is 9 bases shorter, with 17 bases between their ends. Taken from cysteine to phenylalanine, the CDR3 has 15 residues. Here the CDR3 DNA is all that survives: 45 bases in frame from base 1. CDR1 and CDR2 (MNHEY, SVGAGI) derive from the germline V gene. General study outcomes and caveats: Carriers of CMV infection plus the relevant HLA type were discriminated by the cumulative frequency of public TCR beta family members in the study cohort and in an independent roughly 340-donor cohort. The ex vivo response was dominated by HLA-C-restricted CMV-specific TCR beta clonotypes, and the single most frequent clonotype in two of eight donors was supplied by these HLA-C-restricted clonotypes.

Sequencing instrument: Illumina HiSeq 1500. TCRdb took the public reads, trimmed them with fastp at Q25, ran MiXCR for clone calling and kept in-frame beta chains. Under each unique CDR3 protein, matching rows form one entry showing the most common genes and DNA. This sample gives hundreds of thousands of distinct CDR3 sequences in total; around 9.1% of them show up just once. Approximately 2.4% of the sample is held by the ten biggest clonotypes. This clonotype showed up many times. Its antigen remains unidentified. It has no much larger one-base neighbor in the sample; base qualities were not kept. This sequence originates from a human donor in good health (CMV status not recorded). Some clones in this sample may be carry-over from other donors' samples. The sequencing input was PBMCs. The rearranged chain carries TRBV6-5 and TRBJ2-4; a weak D assignment points to TRBD1 (6 bases agree). The DNA is as follows: TGTGCCAGCAGTTACCGAGGACAGAGCACCGGCATTCAGTACTTC. It translates as CASSYRGQSTGIQYF.